Listed here is a single TCR beta chain. Its antigen is unknown. This sample was taken from a study of cytomegalovirus exposure and HLA in healthy donors. General study points: The authors enumerated 150 to 200 TCR beta chains as linked to cytomegalovirus. In the approximately 120 validation repertoires, a later analysis found that first-cohort TCR clusters tended to co-occur.

TCRdb's copy holds only in-frame clones and misses some; the assay was immunoSEQ multiplex PCR. The data hold around 130,000 clones, with about nine tenths observed a single time. The sequenced sample consisted of PBMCs. This TCR came from a man between 25 and 39 years old in good health and CMV-seronegative.

CDR3 protein: CASSLSISFLPYGEQYF. The CDR3 DNA reads TGTGCCAGCAGTTTATCGATTAGCTTCCTCCCCTACGGGGAGCAGTACTTC. The gene calls are TRBV27 and TRBJ2-7; no reliable D call. CDR1 and CDR2 from the germline V gene are MNHEY and SMNVEV (reference sequence). There are 17 residues in the CDR3. The ends were cut back, 0 bases at V and 7 bases at J, with 22 bases in the middle.